The clone carrying this T cell receptor (beta chain) has a handful of counts. Its antigen remains unidentified. PBMCs were isolated at a quantity of at least 6.5 million per sample. Total RNA extracted from each sample amounted to at least 5.5 micrograms. The sample originates from a study of blood T cells in healthy people across ages. Study-wide findings and caveats: The fall in TCR beta diversity per million T cells was roughly linear with age.

Trimming removed 0 bases at V and 6 bases at J, with 17 bases between. The germline gives CDR1 MNHNY, CDR2 SVGAGI (reference sequence). CDR3 length: 16 residues. PCR was performed a second time for roughly 7 to 11 cycles using a sample-barcoded 5' primer and a J-beta primer mix. Researchers report that a template-switch adaptor with 12 random nucleotides tagged each cDNA molecule. Via MiXCR, TCRdb re-called the 5' RACE reads, giving one row per CDR3 protein. Here the sample spans 650,000 to 1,000,000 distinct CDR3 sequences, approximately 35% being singletons. Sequenced: blood. The receptor's source is a man aged 18 to 30 in good health. This sequence joins TRBV6-6 and TRBJ1-1; TRBD1 might be the D (5 bases). This CDR3 is CASSYSSGPPGAEAFF. DNA of the CDR3: TGTGCCAGCAGTTACTCCTCGGGGCCCCCGGGAGCTGAAGCTTTCTTT.